The T cell receptor (beta chain) described here comes from a study of blood T cell repertoires in COVID-19. In the authors' methods: Cell counts per sample came from amplifying reference gene primers. Profiling relied on immunoSEQ multiplex PCR, and the TCRdb table lists in-frame clones only, not all of them. Clone size and the V and J calls come from that table; the DNA yielded D and trimming. Counted here are some 90,000 clones, approximately 89% occurring once; the ten biggest clones make up about 2.3%. The CDR3 totals 16 residues. Losses at the gene ends were 8 bases for V and 8 bases for J; bases not matched to a gene: 13. Germline lookup yields CDR1 SGHAT and CDR2 FQDESV (reference sequence).

The TCR comes from a man aged 50 or older with acute or convalescent COVID-19. Sequenced sample: peripheral blood. The chain employs TRBV11-1 and TRBJ2-2; 11 bases match TRBD1. The CDR3 sequence is CASRSLPGTGGGELFF. CDR3 nucleotides: TGTGCCAGCCGCTCACTCCCCGGGACAGGGGGAGGGGAGCTGTTTTTT.